Here is one T cell receptor beta chain with its context. TCRdb called the RT-PCR reads again in MiXCR, with one record for every CDR3 protein. Of about 570,000 distinct CDR3 sequences listed, approximately 10% were seen once; the top ten hold about 10%. This sample was included in a study of response to subunit inactivated influenza vaccine. Trimming removed 3 bases at V and 4 bases at J, with 10 bases between. The CDR3 totals 13 residues. Looked up from germline, CDR1 is DFQATT and CDR2 is SNEGSKA (reference sequence). The same sample was also used in a study of T cells expressing NK-cell markers. As that report states: As the method of synthesis, 5'RACE template switching with UMIs yielded TCR beta cDNA. The authors restricted sorting to alpha-beta TCR T cells with an anti-gamma-delta TCR antibody in several experiments.

J is TRBJ2-1 and V is TRBV20-1, with D possibly matching TRBD2 (5 bases). This TCR was sampled from a man in his fifties or sixties who received an inactivated influenza vaccine. The sequences come from PBMCs from blood, collected on the day of vaccination. CDR3 region: CSARATSYNEQFF. The CDR3 coding sequence is TGCAGTGCTAGGGCTACTAGTTACAATGAGCAGTTCTTC.